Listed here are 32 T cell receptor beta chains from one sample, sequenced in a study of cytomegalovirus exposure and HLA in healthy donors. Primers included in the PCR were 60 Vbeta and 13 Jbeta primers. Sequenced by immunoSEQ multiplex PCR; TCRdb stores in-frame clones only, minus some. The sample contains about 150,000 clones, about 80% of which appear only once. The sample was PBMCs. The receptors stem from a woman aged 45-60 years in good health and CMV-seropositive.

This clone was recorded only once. CDR3 sequence reads: CAWSETGAFDSPLHF. For the CDR3, the DNA is TGTGCCTGGAGTGAGACAGGGGCCTTCGATTCACCCCTCCACTTT. J is TRBJ1-6 and V is TRBV30; 8 bases match TRBD1. CDR1 and CDR2 (germline): GTSNPN, SVGIG (reference sequence). The V gene end was trimmed by 1 base and the J gene end by 8 bases; junction bases not matched to a gene: 7. The length of the CDR3 is 15 residues.

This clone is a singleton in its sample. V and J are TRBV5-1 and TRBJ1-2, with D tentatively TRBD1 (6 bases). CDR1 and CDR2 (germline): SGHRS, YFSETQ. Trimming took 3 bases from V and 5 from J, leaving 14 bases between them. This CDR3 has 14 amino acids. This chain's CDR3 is CASSYLGGEYGYTF. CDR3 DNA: TGCGCCAGCAGCTATCTAGGGGGAGAGTATGGCTACACCTTC.

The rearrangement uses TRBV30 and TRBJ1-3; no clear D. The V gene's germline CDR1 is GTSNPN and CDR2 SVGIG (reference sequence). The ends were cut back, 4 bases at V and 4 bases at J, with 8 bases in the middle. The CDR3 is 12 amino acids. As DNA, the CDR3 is TGTGCCTGGACTTCCGCGGGAAACACCATATATTTT. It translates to CAWTSAGNTIYF.

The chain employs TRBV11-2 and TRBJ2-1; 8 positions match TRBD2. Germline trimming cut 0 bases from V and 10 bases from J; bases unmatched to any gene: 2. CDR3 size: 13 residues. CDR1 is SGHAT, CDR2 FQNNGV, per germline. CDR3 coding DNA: TGTGCCAGCAGCTTAGATCCGGGAGGGGAGCAGTTCTTC. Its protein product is CASSLDPGGEQFF.

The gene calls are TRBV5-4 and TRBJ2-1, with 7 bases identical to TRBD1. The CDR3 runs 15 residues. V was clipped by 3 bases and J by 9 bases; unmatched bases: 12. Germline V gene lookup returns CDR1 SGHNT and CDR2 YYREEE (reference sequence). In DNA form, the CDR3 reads TGTGCCAGCAGCTCAGGGACAGAGGGGTTGGGTGAGCAGTTCTTC. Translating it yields CASSSGTEGLGEQFF.

The chain's CDR3 is CASSEGRGTEAFF. The CDR3 nucleotides are TGTGCCAGTAGTGAAGGGAGGGGGACTGAAGCTTTCTTT. The chain has TRBV19 and TRBJ1-1; a possible D gene is TRBD1 (6 bases). The CDR3 is made up of 13 amino acids. Trimming left V 5 bases short and J 5 bases short, with 12 bases between. CDR1 is LNHDA, CDR2 SQIVND, per germline (reference sequence).

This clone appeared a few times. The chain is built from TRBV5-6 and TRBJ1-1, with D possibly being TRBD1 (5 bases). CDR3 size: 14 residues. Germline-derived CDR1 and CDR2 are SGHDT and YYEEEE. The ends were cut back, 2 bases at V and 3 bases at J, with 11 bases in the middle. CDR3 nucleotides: TGTGCCAGCAGCTTTGGGCAGGGCGACACTGAAGCTTTCTTT. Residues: CASSFGQGDTEAFF.

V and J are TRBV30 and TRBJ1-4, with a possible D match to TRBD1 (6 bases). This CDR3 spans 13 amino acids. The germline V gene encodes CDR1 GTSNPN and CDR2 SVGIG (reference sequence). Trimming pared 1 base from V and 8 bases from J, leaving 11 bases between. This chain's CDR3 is CAWSGQVGEKLFF. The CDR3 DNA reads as TGTGCCTGGAGTGGACAGGTCGGGGAAAAACTGTTTTTT.

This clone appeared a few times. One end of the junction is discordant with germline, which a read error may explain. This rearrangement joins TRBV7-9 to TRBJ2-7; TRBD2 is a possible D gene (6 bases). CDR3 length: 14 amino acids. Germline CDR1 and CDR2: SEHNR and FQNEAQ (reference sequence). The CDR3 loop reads CSSTLTGRGYEQYF. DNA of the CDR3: TGTTCCAGCACCCTAACGGGTCGGGGGTACGAGCAGTACTTC.

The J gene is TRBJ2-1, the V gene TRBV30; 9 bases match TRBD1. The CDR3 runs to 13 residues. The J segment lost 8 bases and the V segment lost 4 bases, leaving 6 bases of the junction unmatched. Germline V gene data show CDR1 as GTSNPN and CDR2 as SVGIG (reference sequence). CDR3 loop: CAWMGTGKHEQFF. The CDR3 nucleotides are TGTGCCTGGATGGGGACAGGGAAACATGAGCAGTTCTTC.

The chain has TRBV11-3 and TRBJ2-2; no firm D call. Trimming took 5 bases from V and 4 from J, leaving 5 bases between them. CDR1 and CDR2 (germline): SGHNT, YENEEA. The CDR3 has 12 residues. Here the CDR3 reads CASSLSTGELFF. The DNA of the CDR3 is TGTGCCAGCAGCCTATCCACCGGGGAGCTGTTTTTT.

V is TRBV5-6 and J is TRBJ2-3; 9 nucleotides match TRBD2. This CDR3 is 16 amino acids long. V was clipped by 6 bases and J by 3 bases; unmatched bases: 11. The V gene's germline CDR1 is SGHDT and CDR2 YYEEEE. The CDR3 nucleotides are TGTGCCAGCACCAGAGGGACTAGCCTGATAACAGATACGCAGTATTTT. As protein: CASTRGTSLITDTQYF.

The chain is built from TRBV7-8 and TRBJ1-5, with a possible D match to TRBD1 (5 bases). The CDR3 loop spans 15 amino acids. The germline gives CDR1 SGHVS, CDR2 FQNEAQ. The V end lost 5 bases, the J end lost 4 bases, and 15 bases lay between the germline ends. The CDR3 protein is CASSPRTGVNQPQHF. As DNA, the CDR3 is TGTGCCAGCAGCCCTCGAACAGGCGTTAATCAGCCCCAGCATTTT.

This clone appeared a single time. The CDR3 sequence: CASSSTGVKTEAFF. The CDR3 nucleotides read TGTGCCAGCAGCTCGACAGGGGTAAAAACTGAAGCTTTCTTT. V is TRBV7-2 and J is TRBJ1-1; 8 bases fit TRBD1. The CDR3 spans 14 residues. CDR1 is SGHTA and CDR2 is FQGNSA in the germline V gene. With 4 bases clipped from V and 5 bases from J, the junction kept 6 bases outside the gene matches.

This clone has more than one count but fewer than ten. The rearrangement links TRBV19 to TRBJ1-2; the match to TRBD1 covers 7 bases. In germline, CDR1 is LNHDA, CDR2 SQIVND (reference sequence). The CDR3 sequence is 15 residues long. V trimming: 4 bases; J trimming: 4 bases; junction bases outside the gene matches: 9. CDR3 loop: CASSTSVDRVYGYTF. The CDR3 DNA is TGTGCCAGTAGTACGAGTGTCGACAGGGTCTATGGCTACACCTTC.

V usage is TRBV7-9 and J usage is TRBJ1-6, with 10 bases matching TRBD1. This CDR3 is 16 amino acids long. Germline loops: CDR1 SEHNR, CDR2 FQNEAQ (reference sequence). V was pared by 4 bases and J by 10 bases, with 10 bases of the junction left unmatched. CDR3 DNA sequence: TGTGCCAGCAGCTCTCTAAGGGACAGGGGAGGATCACCCCTCCACTTT. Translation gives CASSSLRDRGGSPLHF.

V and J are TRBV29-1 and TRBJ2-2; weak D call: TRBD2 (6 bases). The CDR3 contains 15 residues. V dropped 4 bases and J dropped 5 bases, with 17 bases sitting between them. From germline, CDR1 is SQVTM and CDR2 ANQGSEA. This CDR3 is CSVVTGDHQTGELFF. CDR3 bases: TGCAGCGTTGTCACGGGGGACCATCAAACCGGGGAGCTGTTTTTT.

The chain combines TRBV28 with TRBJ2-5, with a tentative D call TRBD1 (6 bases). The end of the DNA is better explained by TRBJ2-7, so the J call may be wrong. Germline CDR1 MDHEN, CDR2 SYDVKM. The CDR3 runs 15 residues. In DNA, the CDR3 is TGTGCCAGCAGTTTTTACGGGACACCCTCCTACGAGCAGTACTTC. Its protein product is CASSFYGTPSYEQYF.

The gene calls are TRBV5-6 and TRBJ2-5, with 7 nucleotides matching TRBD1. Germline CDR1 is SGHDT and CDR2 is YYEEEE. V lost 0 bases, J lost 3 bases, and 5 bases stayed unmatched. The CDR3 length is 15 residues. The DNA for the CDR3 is TGTGCCAGCAGCTTGGCCGGGCAGGGGGAAGAGACCCAGTACTTC. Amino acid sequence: CASSLAGQGEETQYF.

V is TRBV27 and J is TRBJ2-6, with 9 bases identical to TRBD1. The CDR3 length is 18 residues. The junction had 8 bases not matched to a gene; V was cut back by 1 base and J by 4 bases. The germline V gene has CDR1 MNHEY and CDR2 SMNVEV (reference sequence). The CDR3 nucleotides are TGTGCCAGCAGTTTATACTCGGGACAGGGTTTCGGGGCCAACGTCCTGACTTTC. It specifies CASSLYSGQGFGANVLTF.

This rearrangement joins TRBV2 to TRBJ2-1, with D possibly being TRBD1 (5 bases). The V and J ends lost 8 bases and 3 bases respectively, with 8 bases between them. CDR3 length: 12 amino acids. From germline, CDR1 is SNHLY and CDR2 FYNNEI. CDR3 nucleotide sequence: TGTGCCAGCGGGGCCGGCTACAATGAGCAGTTCTTC. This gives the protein CASGAGYNEQFF.

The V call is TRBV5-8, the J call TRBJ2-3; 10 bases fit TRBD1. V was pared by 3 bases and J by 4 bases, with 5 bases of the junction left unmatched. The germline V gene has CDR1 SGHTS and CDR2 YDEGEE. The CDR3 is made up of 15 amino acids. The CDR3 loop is CASSYGQGESDTQYF. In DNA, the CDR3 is TGTGCCAGCAGCTACGGACAGGGGGAATCAGATACGCAGTATTTT.

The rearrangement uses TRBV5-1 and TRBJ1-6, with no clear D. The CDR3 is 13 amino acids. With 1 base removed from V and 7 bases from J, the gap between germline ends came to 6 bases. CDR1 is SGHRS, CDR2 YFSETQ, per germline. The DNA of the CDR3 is TGCGCCAGCAGCTTGCAGGAAAATTCACCCCTCCACTTT. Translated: CASSLQENSPLHF. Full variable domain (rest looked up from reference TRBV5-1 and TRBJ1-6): KAGVTQTPRYLIKTRGQQVTLSCSPISGHRSVSWYQQTPGQGLQFLFEYFSETQRNKGNFPGRFSGRQFSNSRSEMNVSTLELGDSALYLCASSLQENSPLHFGNGTRLTVT.

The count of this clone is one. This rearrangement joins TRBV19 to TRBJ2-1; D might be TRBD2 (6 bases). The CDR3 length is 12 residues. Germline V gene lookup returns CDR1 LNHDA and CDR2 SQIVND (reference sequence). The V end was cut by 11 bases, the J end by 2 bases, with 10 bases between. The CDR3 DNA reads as TGTGCCGTCGGGGGACCCTACAATGAGCAGTTCTTC. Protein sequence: CAVGGPYNEQFF.

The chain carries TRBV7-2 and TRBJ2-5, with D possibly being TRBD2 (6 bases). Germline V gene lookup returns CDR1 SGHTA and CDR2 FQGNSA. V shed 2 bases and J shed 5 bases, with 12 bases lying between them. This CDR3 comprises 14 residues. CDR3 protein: CASSLYGGLETQYF. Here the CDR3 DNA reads TGTGCCAGCAGCTTATATGGAGGGTTGGAGACCCAGTACTTC.

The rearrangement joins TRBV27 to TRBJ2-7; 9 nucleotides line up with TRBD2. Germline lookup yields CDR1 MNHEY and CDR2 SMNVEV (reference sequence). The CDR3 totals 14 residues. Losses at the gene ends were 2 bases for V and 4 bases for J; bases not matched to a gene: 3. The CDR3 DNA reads TGTGCCAGCAGTTTAGCGGGGGGGCCGTACGAGCAGTACTTC. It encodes CASSLAGGPYEQYF.

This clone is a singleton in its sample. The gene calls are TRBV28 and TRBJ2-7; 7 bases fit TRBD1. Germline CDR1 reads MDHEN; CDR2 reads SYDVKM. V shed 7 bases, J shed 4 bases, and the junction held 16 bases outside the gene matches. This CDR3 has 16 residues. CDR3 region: CASTGRTGSSGYEQYF. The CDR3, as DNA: TGTGCCAGCACCGGGCGGACAGGTAGTAGTGGTTACGAGCAGTACTTC.

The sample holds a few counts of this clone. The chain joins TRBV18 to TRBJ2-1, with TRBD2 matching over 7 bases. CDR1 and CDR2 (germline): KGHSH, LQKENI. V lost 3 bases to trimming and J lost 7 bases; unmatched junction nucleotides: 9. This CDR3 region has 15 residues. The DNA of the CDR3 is TGTGCCAGCTCACCCCAAGTGGGGGGGTTTAATGAGCAGTTCTTC. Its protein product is CASSPQVGGFNEQFF. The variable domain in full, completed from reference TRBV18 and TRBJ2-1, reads NAGVMQNPRHLVRRRGQEARLRCSPMKGHSHVYWYRQLPEEGLKFMVYLQKENIIDESGMPKERFSAEFPKEGPSILRIQQVVRGDSAAYFCASSPQVGGFNEQFFGPGTRLTVL.

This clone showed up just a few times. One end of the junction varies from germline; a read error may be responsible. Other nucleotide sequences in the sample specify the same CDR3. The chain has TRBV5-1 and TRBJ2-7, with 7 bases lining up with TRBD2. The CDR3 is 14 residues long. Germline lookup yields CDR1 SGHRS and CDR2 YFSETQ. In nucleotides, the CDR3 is TGCGCCAGCAGCTTGGAGGCGGGGGACTACGAGCAGTACTTT. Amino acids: CASSLEAGDYEQYF. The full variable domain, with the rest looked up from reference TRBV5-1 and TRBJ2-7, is KAGVTQTPRYLIKTRGQQVTLSCSPISGHRSVSWYQQTPGQGLQFLFEYFSETQRNKGNFPGRFSGRQFSNSRSEMNVSTLELGDSALYLCASSLEAGDYEQYFGPGTRLTVT.

CDR3 sequence (DNA): TGTGCCAGCAGCTTTGGCCAGGGTACCTACGAGCAGTACTTC. It encodes CASSFGQGTYEQYF. V usage is TRBV11-2 and J usage is TRBJ2-7, with D maybe TRBD1 (5 bases). The V end was cut by 3 bases, the J end by 2 bases, with 11 bases between. CDR1 and CDR2 from the germline V gene are SGHAT and FQNNGV. The CDR3 spans 14 residues.

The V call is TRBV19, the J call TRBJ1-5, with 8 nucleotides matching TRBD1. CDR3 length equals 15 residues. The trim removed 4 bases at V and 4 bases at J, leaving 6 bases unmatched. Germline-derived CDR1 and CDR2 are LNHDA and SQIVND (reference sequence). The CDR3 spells CASSTDRAKNQPQHF. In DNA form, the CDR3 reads TGTGCCAGTAGTACGGACAGGGCGAAAAATCAGCCCCAGCATTTT.

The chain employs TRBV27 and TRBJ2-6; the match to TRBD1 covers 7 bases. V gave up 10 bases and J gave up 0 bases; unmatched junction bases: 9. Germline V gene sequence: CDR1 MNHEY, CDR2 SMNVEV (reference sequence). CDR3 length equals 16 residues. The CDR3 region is CATGDRLFSGANVLTF. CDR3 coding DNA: TGTGCCACAGGGGACAGACTTTTCTCTGGGGCCAACGTCCTGACTTTC. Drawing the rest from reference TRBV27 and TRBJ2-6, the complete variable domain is EAQVTQNPRYLITVTGKKLTVTCSQNMNHEYMSWYRQDPGLGLRQIYYSMNVEVTDKGDVPEGYKVSRKEKRNFPLILESPSPNQTSLYFCATGDRLFSGANVLTFGAGSRLTVL.